These T cell receptor beta chains were read from a single sample in a study of blood T cells in healthy people across ages. In TCRdb, the 5' RACE reads were re-called with MiXCR into one record per CDR3 protein. The repertoire consists of about 1.8 million distinct CDR3 sequences, with 40% to 55% occurring once and the leading ten covering over 2%. What was sequenced was blood. These receptors originate from a woman in her forties in good health. CDR3s include the opening cysteine and the closing phenylalanine or tryptophan. A D gene is named only where the DNA matches it firmly. Clone size is stated in some rows and not others, as once, few, many or a class when expanded.

clone_size: few; d_call: .; j_call: TRBJ1-4; v_call: TRBV7-6; cdr3_length: 13; cdr3_nt: TGTGCCGTTCAACGGTCAACTAATGAAAAACTGTTTTTT; cdr3_aa: CAVQRSTNEKLFF
clone_size: .; d_call: .; j_call: TRBJ1-6; v_call: TRBV3-1; cdr3_length: 12; cdr3_nt: TGTGCCAGCAGCCAAGTGGCCTCACCCCTCCACTTT; cdr3_aa: CASSQVASPLHF
clone_size: .; d_call: .; j_call: TRBJ1-5; v_call: TRBV7-2; cdr3_length: 15; cdr3_nt: TGTGCCAGCAGCACTACAGGGAACCGGAATCAGCCCCAGCATTTT; cdr3_aa: CASSTTGNRNQPQHF
clone_size: few; d_call: .; j_call: TRBJ2-7; v_call: TRBV6-5; cdr3_length: 13; cdr3_nt: TGTGCCAGCAGTTACTCGAACGGGCGCGAGCAGTACTTC; cdr3_aa: CASSYSNGREQYF
clone_size: .; d_call: .; j_call: TRBJ2-1; v_call: TRBV29-1; cdr3_length: 17; cdr3_nt: TGCAGCGTTGAAGAAGGAACGGGACCAAGGGGGAACAATGAGCAGTTCTTC; cdr3_aa: CSVEEGTGPRGNNEQFF
clone_size: .; d_call: .; j_call: TRBJ2-2; v_call: TRBV6-2/TRBV6-3; cdr3_length: 15; cdr3_nt: TGTGCCAGCAGTTACCACCGCAGCTACACCGGGGAGCTGTTTTTT; cdr3_aa: CASSYHRSYTGELFF
clone_size: .; d_call: TRBD1; j_call: TRBJ2-7; v_call: TRBV10-3; cdr3_length: 13; cdr3_nt: TGTGCCAGCAGTGCGACAGGGGACCACGAGCAGTACTTC; cdr3_aa: CASSATGDHEQYF
clone_size: few; d_call: TRBD1; j_call: TRBJ1-2; v_call: TRBV9; cdr3_length: 15; cdr3_nt: TGTGCCAGCAGCGTCGACAGGGGGCGGTCCTATGGCTACACCTTC; cdr3_aa: CASSVDRGRSYGYTF
clone_size: .; d_call: TRBD1; j_call: TRBJ1-2; v_call: TRBV4-1; cdr3_length: 14; cdr3_nt: TGCGCCAGCAGCCAACCTGACAGGGTCTATGGCTACACCTTC; cdr3_aa: CASSQPDRVYGYTF
clone_size: .; d_call: .; j_call: TRBJ2-3; v_call: TRBV2; cdr3_length: 15; cdr3_nt: TGTGCCAGCAGTGGAGGACAGACCAACACAGATACGCAGTATTTT; cdr3_aa: CASSGGQTNTDTQYF
clone_size: .; d_call: .; j_call: TRBJ2-5; v_call: TRBV20-1; cdr3_length: 14; cdr3_nt: TGCAGTGCTAGACCTTTGCCTATCCAAGAGACCCAGTACTTC; cdr3_aa: CSARPLPIQETQYF
clone_size: .; d_call: TRBD1; j_call: TRBJ2-5; v_call: TRBV27; cdr3_length: 11; cdr3_nt: TGTGCCGACAGGGAACGAGAGACCCAGTACTTC; cdr3_aa: CADRERETQYF
clone_size: few; d_call: .; j_call: TRBJ2-3; v_call: TRBV10-3; cdr3_length: 18; cdr3_nt: TGTGCCATCAGTGAGTCGACAGGTTCAGGAGCTAGCACAGATACGCAGTATTTT; cdr3_aa: CAISESTGSGASTDTQYF
clone_size: .; d_call: .; j_call: TRBJ2-3; v_call: TRBV20-1; cdr3_length: 14; cdr3_nt: TGCAGTGCTAGAGTTGGATCTAGCACAGATACGCAGTATTTT; cdr3_aa: CSARVGSSTDTQYF
clone_size: .; d_call: .; j_call: TRBJ2-7; v_call: TRBV6-2/TRBV6-3; cdr3_length: 14; cdr3_nt: TGTGCCAGCAGTTACTCGGACAGTAGGGACGAGCAGTACTTC; cdr3_aa: CASSYSDSRDEQYF
clone_size: few; d_call: .; j_call: TRBJ1-6; v_call: TRBV6-2/TRBV6-3; cdr3_length: 13; cdr3_nt: TGTGCCAGCAGTTGGACAAACGATTCACCCCTCCACTTT; cdr3_aa: CASSWTNDSPLHF
clone_size: once; d_call: .; j_call: TRBJ1-2; v_call: TRBV4-1; cdr3_length: 12; cdr3_nt: TGCGCCATCAGCCGGATGGAAGGTGGCTACACCTTC; cdr3_aa: CAISRMEGGYTF
clone_size: .; d_call: .; j_call: TRBJ2-7; v_call: TRBV6-1; cdr3_length: 16; cdr3_nt: TGTGCCAGCAGTGGAGCCGGGACGCGATTAACCTACGAGCAGTACTTC; cdr3_aa: CASSGAGTRLTYEQYF
clone_size: .; d_call: TRBD1; j_call: TRBJ2-5; v_call: TRBV28; cdr3_length: 15; cdr3_nt: TGTGCCAGCAGTCCCCCGCAAGGACAGGGCAGAGAGCAGTACTTC; cdr3_aa: CASSPPQGQGREQYF
clone_size: .; d_call: TRBD2; j_call: TRBJ2-2; v_call: TRBV7-9; cdr3_length: 14; cdr3_nt: TGTGCCAGCAGCTTAGGCACTAGCGCCGGGGAGCTGTTTTTT; cdr3_aa: CASSLGTSAGELFF
clone_size: .; d_call: .; j_call: TRBJ2-1; v_call: TRBV5-1; cdr3_length: 12; cdr3_nt: TGCGCCAGCAGCTTCTCCTTGAATGAGCAGTTCTTC; cdr3_aa: CASSFSLNEQFF
clone_size: few; d_call: .; j_call: TRBJ2-7; v_call: TRBV7-9; cdr3_length: 14; cdr3_nt: TGTGCCAGCAGCTTAGAAAGCAGGGACTACGAGCAGTACTTC; cdr3_aa: CASSLESRDYEQYF
clone_size: .; d_call: .; j_call: TRBJ2-7; v_call: TRBV20-1; cdr3_length: 15; cdr3_nt: TGCAGTGCTAGATATATCCAGCGGTCGGGCTACGAGCAGTACTTC; cdr3_aa: CSARYIQRSGYEQYF
clone_size: .; d_call: .; j_call: TRBJ1-5; v_call: TRBV7-2; cdr3_length: 16; cdr3_nt: TGTGCCAGCAGCCCTAGGTTTGAGGGGTTCAATCAGCCCCAGCATTTT; cdr3_aa: CASSPRFEGFNQPQHF
clone_size: .; d_call: TRBD1; j_call: TRBJ2-7; v_call: TRBV4-2; cdr3_length: 15; cdr3_nt: TGTGCCAGCAGCCAGGCCCCGACAGGGGGCTACGAGCAGTACTTC; cdr3_aa: CASSQAPTGGYEQYF
clone_size: .; d_call: .; j_call: TRBJ2-3; v_call: TRBV20-1; cdr3_length: 17; cdr3_nt: TGCAGTGCTAGAGATCGTCGGACTACATTTAGTTTGGATACGCAGTATTTT; cdr3_aa: CSARDRRTTFSLDTQYF
clone_size: few; d_call: .; j_call: TRBJ2-1; v_call: TRBV4-3; cdr3_length: 15; cdr3_nt: TGCGCCAGCAGCCAAGATCAAAGGCTTTACAATGAGCAGTTCTTC; cdr3_aa: CASSQDQRLYNEQFF
clone_size: .; d_call: .; j_call: TRBJ2-5; v_call: TRBV5-6; cdr3_length: 14; cdr3_nt: TGTGCCAGCAGCTTTATGGTAGGGGGAGAGACCCAGTACTTC; cdr3_aa: CASSFMVGGETQYF
clone_size: .; d_call: .; j_call: TRBJ2-1; v_call: TRBV27; cdr3_length: 12; cdr3_nt: TGTGCCAGCCTCAGTCAATACAATGAGCAGTTCTTC; cdr3_aa: CASLSQYNEQFF
clone_size: .; d_call: .; j_call: TRBJ1-2; v_call: TRBV20-1; cdr3_length: 12; cdr3_nt: TGCAGTGCTGGGGACACTCTCTATGGCTACACCTTC; cdr3_aa: CSAGDTLYGYTF
clone_size: few; d_call: TRBD2; j_call: TRBJ2-1; v_call: TRBV9; cdr3_length: 15; cdr3_nt: TGTGCCAGCAGCGTAAGGACTAGCGGGGGTGGTGAGCAGTTCTTC; cdr3_aa: CASSVRTSGGGEQFF
clone_size: once; d_call: .; j_call: TRBJ2-3; v_call: TRBV29-1; cdr3_length: 14; cdr3_nt: TGCAGCGTTGGTGATAACAGGGATGGAGATACGCAGTATTTT; cdr3_aa: CSVGDNRDGDTQYF
clone_size: .; d_call: .; j_call: TRBJ2-5; v_call: TRBV13; cdr3_length: 14; cdr3_nt: TGTGCCAGCAGCGGTAGGGACCACCAAGAGACCCAGTACTTC; cdr3_aa: CASSGRDHQETQYF
clone_size: .; d_call: .; j_call: TRBJ1-6; v_call: TRBV7-8; cdr3_length: 14; cdr3_nt: TGTGCCAGCAGCTCCCTCTTAGGGCAGTCACCCCTCCACTTT; cdr3_aa: CASSSLLGQSPLHF
clone_size: .; d_call: TRBD1; j_call: TRBJ2-1; v_call: TRBV7-2; cdr3_length: 14; cdr3_nt: TGTGCCAGCAGCTTAGGACAGGGGGCAAGTGAGCAGTTCTTC; cdr3_aa: CASSLGQGASEQFF
clone_size: few; d_call: TRBD2; j_call: TRBJ2-5; v_call: TRBV12-3/TRBV12-4; cdr3_length: 16; cdr3_nt: TGTGCCAGCAGTAATACTAGCGGGGGGGCGTGGGAGACCCAGTACTTC; cdr3_aa: CASSNTSGGAWETQYF
clone_size: .; d_call: .; j_call: TRBJ2-5; v_call: TRBV20-1; cdr3_length: 14; cdr3_nt: TGCAGTACTAGAGATCCGAGGGCAGGGGAGACCCAGTACTTC; cdr3_aa: CSTRDPRAGETQYF
clone_size: few; d_call: .; j_call: TRBJ1-2; v_call: TRBV9; cdr3_length: 14; cdr3_nt: TGTGCCAGCAGCGTAGAACAGCTTAACTATGGCTACACCTTC; cdr3_aa: CASSVEQLNYGYTF
clone_size: .; d_call: .; j_call: TRBJ1-2; v_call: TRBV29-1; cdr3_length: 15; cdr3_nt: TGCAGCGTTGATCTCGCAGAGGGGGGATACTATGGCTACACCTTC; cdr3_aa: CSVDLAEGGYYGYTF
clone_size: .; d_call: TRBD2; j_call: TRBJ2-7; v_call: TRBV6-4; cdr3_length: 15; cdr3_nt: TGTGCCAGCAGACCAGAGGTAGCGGGGAAGTACGAGCAGTACTTC; cdr3_aa: CASRPEVAGKYEQYF
clone_size: many; d_call: .; j_call: TRBJ2-5; v_call: TRBV7-2; cdr3_length: 15; cdr3_nt: TGTGCCAGCAGCTTAGTAGCAGGGGCCCGGGAGACCCAGTACTTC; cdr3_aa: CASSLVAGARETQYF
clone_size: .; d_call: .; j_call: TRBJ2-5; v_call: TRBV24-1; cdr3_length: 15; cdr3_nt: TGTGCCACCAGTGATTCCTATGATGGTGCGGAGACCCAGTACTTC; cdr3_aa: CATSDSYDGAETQYF
clone_size: .; d_call: TRBD1; j_call: TRBJ2-7; v_call: TRBV5-6; cdr3_length: 14; cdr3_nt: TGTGCCAGCAGTACCCGACAGGGATGGCGCGAGCAGTACTTC; cdr3_aa: CASSTRQGWREQYF
clone_size: .; d_call: TRBD2; j_call: TRBJ2-3; v_call: TRBV5-1; cdr3_length: 14; cdr3_nt: TGCGCCAGCAGGAGCGGGGGCCGAGGAGATACGCAGTATTTT; cdr3_aa: CASRSGGRGDTQYF
clone_size: once; d_call: TRBD1; j_call: TRBJ2-2; v_call: TRBV28; cdr3_length: 14; cdr3_nt: TGTGCCAGCAAGCTAGGGGGCGGAACCGGGGAGCTGTTTTTT; cdr3_aa: CASKLGGGTGELFF
clone_size: .; d_call: .; j_call: TRBJ2-4; v_call: TRBV18; cdr3_length: 14; cdr3_nt: TGTGCCAGCTCCCCTCGAGGGGACCTGGGAGAGCAGTACTTC; cdr3_aa: CASSPRGDLGEQYF
clone_size: few; d_call: .; j_call: TRBJ2-1; v_call: TRBV28; cdr3_length: 13; cdr3_nt: TGTGCCAGCAGTCCCGAGGGGGGGACTGAGCAGTTCTTC; cdr3_aa: CASSPEGGTEQFF
clone_size: .; d_call: .; j_call: TRBJ1-2; v_call: TRBV27; cdr3_length: 14; cdr3_nt: TGTGCCAGCAGTTTATCCGGGTCGCTCTATGGCTACACCTTC; cdr3_aa: CASSLSGSLYGYTF
clone_size: few; d_call: TRBD2; j_call: TRBJ2-1; v_call: TRBV24-1; cdr3_length: 17; cdr3_nt: TGTGCCACCAGTGACCGCCAAGCGGGGGGTCCCTACAATGAGCAGTTCTTC; cdr3_aa: CATSDRQAGGPYNEQFF
clone_size: .; d_call: TRBD2; j_call: TRBJ2-1; v_call: TRBV12-3/TRBV12-4; cdr3_length: 18; cdr3_nt: TGTGCCAGCAGTTTCCCCTCAGGGGCGCTAGCGGGGTACAATGAGCAGTTCTTC; cdr3_aa: CASSFPSGALAGYNEQFF
clone_size: .; d_call: .; j_call: TRBJ2-3; v_call: TRBV12-3/TRBV12-4; cdr3_length: 13; cdr3_nt: TGTGCCAGCAGTATAACTAGTGCGGATACGCAGTATTTT; cdr3_aa: CASSITSADTQYF
clone_size: .; d_call: TRBD1; j_call: TRBJ2-1; v_call: TRBV12-3/TRBV12-4; cdr3_length: 16; cdr3_nt: TGTGCCAGCGACCAAGGGGGCAGGGTCTCCTACAATGAGCAGTTCTTC; cdr3_aa: CASDQGGRVSYNEQFF
clone_size: few; d_call: TRBD2; j_call: TRBJ2-3; v_call: TRBV11-1; cdr3_length: 15; cdr3_nt: TGTGCCAGCAGCCAAACCGGACTAGTCGGAGATACGCAGTATTTT; cdr3_aa: CASSQTGLVGDTQYF
clone_size: few; d_call: TRBD2; j_call: TRBJ2-7; v_call: TRBV6-2/TRBV6-3; cdr3_length: 14; cdr3_nt: TGTGCCAGCAGCTCGGCCAGCGGGAACTCCGAGCAGTACTTC; cdr3_aa: CASSSASGNSEQYF